The rows below give T cell receptor beta chains drawn from one sample of a study of blood T cells in healthy people across ages. TCRdb processed the 5' RACE reads anew with MiXCR; each CDR3 protein has one entry. The profile shows hundreds of thousands of distinct CDR3 sequences, 20% to 25% of them singletons. Sequenced material: blood. The receptors originated from a man between 70 and 80 years old in good health. Each CDR3 is given with its conserved first and last residue. D genes are given only for firm matches. Not every row has a clone size; where given, it reads once, few, many or a size class.

V gene	J gene	clone size	D gene	CDR3 protein	CDR3 DNA
TRBV30	TRBJ2-7	.	.	CAWSHRIYEQYF	TGTGCCTGGAGTCACAGGATCTACGAGCAGTACTTC
TRBV2	TRBJ2-5	.	.	CATRGDSVRQETQYF	TGTGCCACACGGGGGGACAGTGTCCGGCAAGAGACCCAGTACTTC
TRBV20-1	TRBJ1-1	.	.	CSARGNSMNTEAFF	TGCAGTGCTAGAGGGAACAGCATGAACACTGAAGCTTTCTTT
TRBV11-2	TRBJ2-7	.	TRBD1	CASSDSTRGRRYEQYF	TGTGCCAGCAGCGATAGTACCAGGGGGCGCCGGTACGAGCAGTACTTC
TRBV20-1	TRBJ2-2	many	.	CSARATNTGELFF	TGCAGTGCTAGGGCTACAAACACCGGGGAGCTGTTTTTT
TRBV20-1	TRBJ2-7	few	TRBD2	CSGRTSGTYEQYF	TGCAGCGGAAGGACTAGCGGGACCTACGAGCAGTACTTC
TRBV27	TRBJ1-1	.	.	CASSLLQGEAFF	TGTGCCAGCAGTTTATTGCAGGGAGAAGCTTTCTTT
TRBV5-1	TRBJ1-2	.	.	CASSLVWGANYGYTF	TGCGCCAGCAGCTTGGTCTGGGGAGCTAACTATGGCTACACCTTC
TRBV7-2	TRBJ1-4	few	.	CASSFGAGHEKLFF	TGTGCCAGCAGCTTTGGGGCAGGGCATGAAAAACTGTTTTTT
TRBV5-1	TRBJ2-1	few	.	CASSPTGQTYNEQFF	TGCGCCAGCAGCCCCACCGGGCAAACCTACAATGAGCAGTTCTTC
TRBV28	TRBJ2-5	few	TRBD1	CASSFGQGAGETQYF	TGTGCCAGCAGTTTTGGACAGGGGGCGGGGGAGACCCAGTACTTC
TRBV6-2/TRBV6-3	TRBJ2-5	few	TRBD1	CASSQQGAKAAQYF	TGTGCCAGCAGTCAACAGGGGGCGAAGGCGGCCCAGTACTTC
TRBV18	TRBJ1-2	.	TRBD1	CASSPLGQGEYGYTF	TGTGCCAGCTCACCCCTTGGACAGGGTGAATATGGCTACACCTTC
TRBV10-2	TRBJ2-7	few	TRBD1	CASSGVEGQVSYEQYF	TGCGCCAGCAGTGGAGTTGAGGGACAGGTCTCCTACGAGCAGTACTTC
TRBV7-6	TRBJ2-3	.	.	CASSYRDVDTQYF	TGTGCCAGCAGCTACAGGGACGTTGATACGCAGTATTTT
TRBV5-1	TRBJ2-3	many	TRBD1	CASSSQGTDTQYF	TGCGCCAGCAGCTCACAGGGGACAGATACGCAGTATTTT
TRBV7-9	TRBJ2-5	many	.	CASSSGAGETQYF	TGTGCCAGCAGCTCTGGGGCAGGAGAGACCCAGTACTTC
TRBV6-4	TRBJ1-2	.	.	CASSAAGGAGGYTF	TGTGCCAGCAGTGCGGCTGGGGGCGCCGGGGGCTACACCTTC
TRBV27	TRBJ2-1	.	TRBD2	CASSLSRTSGSHEQFF	TGTGCCAGCAGTTTAAGTAGGACTAGCGGGAGTCATGAGCAGTTCTTC